This is a list of T cell receptor beta chains from one sample in a study of tumour-infiltrating T cells in Burkitt lymphoma. Only in-frame clones appear in the TCRdb table, and some are missing; sequencing was by immunoSEQ multiplex PCR. The sample has 13,000 or so clones, 65% to 90% seen once. Sequenced sample: tumor tissue. These receptors came from a human donor with diffuse large B-cell lymphoma. The CDR3 runs from the conserved cysteine through the conserved F or W. Each record gives: V gene, J gene, clone size, D gene, CDR3 DNA, CDR3 protein. The D gene is left open where the match is weak. Not every row has a clone size; where given, it reads once, few, many or a size class.

V: TRBV5-1
J: TRBJ2-1
size: -
D: TRBD2
DNA: TGCGCCAGCAGCTTTACTAGCGGGATGGGCGATGAGCAGTTCTTC
CDR3: CASSFTSGMGDEQFF

V: TRBV19
J: TRBJ1-1
size: -
D: -
DNA: TGTGCCAGTGGGGAGTTGCACACTGAAGCTTTCTTT
CDR3: CASGELHTEAFF

V: TRBV19
J: TRBJ1-3
size: -
D: -
DNA: TGTGCCAGCCAGACTCGGGCGAGCTCTGGAAACACCATATATTTT
CDR3: CASQTRASSGNTIYF

V: TRBV19
J: TRBJ2-1
size: -
D: -
DNA: TGTGCCAGTAGCATTTTAGCGAGCGGCGATGAGCAGTTCTTC
CDR3: CASSILASGDEQFF

V: TRBV10-1
J: TRBJ1-1
size: few
D: -
DNA: TGCGCCAGCAGGGATTCGGGGCCGAACACTGAAGCTTTCTTT
CDR3: CASRDSGPNTEAFF

V: TRBV5-1
J: TRBJ2-1
size: -
D: -
DNA: TGCGCCAGCAGCTCCTGGCTGGGCGTGGATGAGCAGTTCTTC
CDR3: CASSSWLGVDEQFF

V: TRBV19
J: TRBJ1-5
size: few
D: -
DNA: TGTGCCAGTAGTATAACAGGACAGAGCAATCAGCCCCAGCATTTT
CDR3: CASSITGQSNQPQHF

V: TRBV29-1
J: TRBJ2-1
size: -
D: -
DNA: TGCAGCGTTGACCCGGACATGCCCTACAATGAGCAGTTCTTC
CDR3: CSVDPDMPYNEQFF

V: TRBV11-3
J: TRBJ2-1
size: -
D: -
DNA: TGTGCCAGCAGCCCCAGTGTCAACTACAATGAGCAGTTCTTC
CDR3: CASSPSVNYNEQFF

V: TRBV7-3
J: TRBJ2-2
size: -
D: TRBD2
DNA: TGTGCCAGCAGCCGGGCGGGGGGCATCGGGGAGCTGTTTTTT
CDR3: CASSRAGGIGELFF

V: TRBV15
J: TRBJ1-1
size: -
D: -
DNA: TGTGCCACCAGCAGGGGGGCGAACACTGAAGCTTTCTTT
CDR3: CATSRGANTEAFF

V: TRBV9
J: TRBJ1-1
size: -
D: TRBD1
DNA: TGTGCCAGCAGCCCCGAGGACAGGGCGGGTACTGAAGCTTTCTTT
CDR3: CASSPEDRAGTEAFF

V: TRBV10-2
J: TRBJ2-1
size: -
D: TRBD2
DNA: TGCGCCAGCAGCGTTAGCGGGGCGGACAATGAGCAGTTCTTC
CDR3: CASSVSGADNEQFF

V: TRBV6-6
J: TRBJ1-4
size: -
D: TRBD1
DNA: TGTGCCAGCACCGTCTCTGTGACAGGGACGAATGAAAAACTGTTTTTT
CDR3: CASTVSVTGTNEKLFF

V: TRBV18
J: TRBJ1-2
size: -
D: -
DNA: TGTGCCAGCTCACCCCCCGCGGTCCCTCATGGCTACACCTTC
CDR3: CASSPPAVPHGYTF

V: TRBV7-9
J: TRBJ1-5
size: -
D: TRBD1
DNA: TGTGCCAGCAGCGGCCCCGGGACAGGGCCCAATCAGCCCCAGCATTTT
CDR3: CASSGPGTGPNQPQHF

V: TRBV10-3
J: TRBJ2-1
size: -
D: -
DNA: TGTGCCATCAGTGAGAGTGGACAGTCCGGAGGACAATTCTTC
CDR3: CAISESGQSGGQFF

V: TRBV7-9
J: TRBJ1-1
size: -
D: TRBD1
DNA: TGTGCCAGCAGCTTAGCGGGGACAGGGAACACTGAAGCTTTCTTT
CDR3: CASSLAGTGNTEAFF

V: TRBV5-8
J: TRBJ2-5
size: -
D: TRBD1
DNA: TGTGCCAATGACAGGGAGCGGGAGACCCAGTACTTC
CDR3: CANDRERETQYF

V: TRBV15
J: TRBJ2-3
size: -
D: -
DNA: TGTGCCACCAGGACTCTACGAACAGATACGCAGTATTTT
CDR3: CATRTLRTDTQYF

V: TRBV19
J: TRBJ1-1
size: -
D: -
DNA: TGTGCCAGTAGTACCGTAGCTGGTCGGATGAACACTGAAGCTTTCTTT
CDR3: CASSTVAGRMNTEAFF

V: TRBV6-5
J: TRBJ2-4
size: -
D: -
DNA: TGTGCCAGCAGTTCCTGGGCGGGGGCTAACATTCAGTACTTC
CDR3: CASSSWAGANIQYF

V: TRBV13
J: TRBJ2-7
size: -
D: -
DNA: TGTGCCAGCAGCTCGCGGCGGGAAATATCCGGGGAGCAGTACTTC
CDR3: CASSSRREISGEQYF

V: TRBV5-6
J: TRBJ1-6
size: -
D: -
DNA: TGTGCCAGCAGCTTGGATTCTAACAGAACGCCCCTCCACTTT
CDR3: CASSLDSNRTPLHF

V: TRBV7-9
J: TRBJ1-5
size: -
D: -
DNA: TGTGCCAGCAGCCAAAGTAGCAATCAGCCCCAGCATTTT
CDR3: CASSQSSNQPQHF

V: TRBV6-1
J: TRBJ1-1
size: few
D: -
DNA: TGTGCCAGCAGTGTAAACGTGAACACTGAAGCTTTCTTT
CDR3: CASSVNVNTEAFF

V: TRBV4-2
J: TRBJ2-3
size: -
D: TRBD2
DNA: TGTGCCAGCAGCCAACTGACTAGCGGGGGTGGGACAGATACGCAGTATTTT
CDR3: CASSQLTSGGGTDTQYF

V: TRBV29-1
J: TRBJ2-7
size: -
D: TRBD1
DNA: TGCAGCGTGACAGGGGGCTCAACCGACCCTTCCTACGAGCAGTACTTC
CDR3: CSVTGGSTDPSYEQYF

V: TRBV5-4
J: TRBJ1-1
size: -
D: TRBD1
DNA: TGTGCCAGCAGCTTGCAGGGGGTTGTCACTGAAGCTTTCTTT
CDR3: CASSLQGVVTEAFF

V: TRBV7-9
J: TRBJ1-2
size: -
D: -
DNA: TGTGCCAGCAAGATGTGGGGCTATGGCTACACCTTC
CDR3: CASKMWGYGYTF

V: TRBV18
J: TRBJ1-5
size: -
D: -
DNA: TGTGCCAGCTCACCATTTGCAGGGGTGGATCAGCCCCAGCATTTT
CDR3: CASSPFAGVDQPQHF

V: TRBV19
J: TRBJ1-5
size: -
D: -
DNA: TGTGCCAGTAGTATTAGGGAGGGGAATCAGCCCCAGCATTTT
CDR3: CASSIREGNQPQHF

V: TRBV21-1
J: TRBJ1-5
size: -
D: -
DNA: TGTGCCAACTGGGGGGATCAGCCCCAGCATTTT
CDR3: CANWGDQPQHF

V: TRBV5-6
J: TRBJ1-1
size: -
D: -
DNA: TGTGCCAGCAGCTCCCCAGGACAGATGAACACTGAAGCTTTCTTT
CDR3: CASSSPGQMNTEAFF

V: TRBV6-5
J: TRBJ1-1
size: -
D: -
DNA: TGTGCCAGCACCCCGGGGAACAGGGAGGGCACTGAAGCTTTCTTT
CDR3: CASTPGNREGTEAFF

V: TRBV6-5
J: TRBJ1-5
size: -
D: -
DNA: TGTGCCAGCAGTTACGGGGTGGGGGCACGAACCCAGCATTTT
CDR3: CASSYGVGARTQHF

V: TRBV11-2
J: TRBJ2-4
size: -
D: -
DNA: TGTGCCAGCAGCGCTTACAGGGCCCCCGGGAACATTCAGTACTTC
CDR3: CASSAYRAPGNIQYF

V: TRBV19
J: TRBJ2-7
size: once
D: -
DNA: TGTGCCAGTAGTAGAGGGACGAGCTCCTACGAGCAGTACTTC
CDR3: CASSRGTSSYEQYF

V: TRBV19
J: TRBJ1-5
size: -
D: -
DNA: TGTGCCAGTAGTAATCCGGTCCATCAGCCCCAGCATTTT
CDR3: CASSNPVHQPQHF

V: TRBV19
J: TRBJ2-6
size: -
D: -
DNA: TGTGCCAGTAGTAACAGCCGTGGGGCCAACGTCCTGACTTTC
CDR3: CASSNSRGANVLTF

V: TRBV28
J: TRBJ1-5
size: -
D: -
DNA: TGTGCCAGCAGTTTTCGAAGATCGCAACAGCCCCAGCATTTT
CDR3: CASSFRRSQQPQHF

V: TRBV11-1
J: TRBJ1-1
size: -
D: TRBD1
DNA: TGTGCCAGCAGCTTAGGACAGGGGTCACGGAGGAACACTGAAGCTTTCTTT
CDR3: CASSLGQGSRRNTEAFF

V: TRBV28
J: TRBJ1-5
size: -
D: -
DNA: TGTGCCAGCAACGCACTAACAGGGTCCAATCAGCCCCAGCATTTT
CDR3: CASNALTGSNQPQHF

V: TRBV15
J: TRBJ2-5
size: -
D: -
DNA: TGTGCCACCAGCAGGGGAGGTGGTGAGACCCAGTACTTC
CDR3: CATSRGGGETQYF

V: TRBV27
J: TRBJ2-7
size: once
D: TRBD1
DNA: TGTGCCAGCAGTTTCCAGGGGGCTCTTTCCTACGAGCAGTACTTC
CDR3: CASSFQGALSYEQYF

V: TRBV11-2
J: TRBJ1-5
size: -
D: -
DNA: TGTGCCAGCAGCTTAGGAGCCCTGGGAGGACAGCCCCAGCATTTT
CDR3: CASSLGALGGQPQHF

V: TRBV27
J: TRBJ1-2
size: -
D: TRBD1
DNA: TGTGCCAGCAGGGGACAGGGCAACTATGGCTACACCTTC
CDR3: CASRGQGNYGYTF

V: TRBV9
J: TRBJ1-1
size: once
D: -
DNA: TGTGCCAGCAGCGAGGGGGGGGCAGACACTGAAGCTTTCTTT
CDR3: CASSEGGADTEAFF

V: TRBV10-3
J: TRBJ1-5
size: -
D: -
DNA: TGTGCCATCAGTGAAGTCAGGAGCAATCAGCCCCAGCATTTT
CDR3: CAISEVRSNQPQHF

V: TRBV5-6
J: TRBJ1-6
size: -
D: -
DNA: TGTGCCAGCAGCTTGGACAGTTATAATTCACCCCTCCACTTT
CDR3: CASSLDSYNSPLHF

V: TRBV10-3
J: TRBJ1-2
size: -
D: -
DNA: TGTGCCATCAGTGAGGGTGGCGACTATGGCTACACCTTC
CDR3: CAISEGGDYGYTF

V: TRBV12-1
J: TRBJ2-7
size: -
D: -
DNA: TGTGCCAGCAGCTTTCATTCAGGGGACGAGCAGTACTTC
CDR3: CASSFHSGDEQYF

V: TRBV6-5
J: TRBJ1-1
size: -
D: -
DNA: TGTGCCAGCAGTTATAGCTGGAACATTGAAGCTTTCTTT
CDR3: CASSYSWNIEAFF

V: TRBV10-3
J: TRBJ1-1
size: -
D: -
DNA: TGTGCCATCAGACACTCGAACACTGAAGCTTTCTTT
CDR3: CAIRHSNTEAFF

V: TRBV13
J: TRBJ2-7
size: -
D: -
DNA: TGTGCCAGCAGCTTAGGCGGGGTTTACGAGCAGTACTTC
CDR3: CASSLGGVYEQYF

V: TRBV5-1
J: TRBJ2-3
size: -
D: TRBD1
DNA: TGCGCCAGCAGCTTGTGGGTCCTAGGGACAGACCGCACAGATACGCAGTATTTT
CDR3: CASSLWVLGTDRTDTQYF